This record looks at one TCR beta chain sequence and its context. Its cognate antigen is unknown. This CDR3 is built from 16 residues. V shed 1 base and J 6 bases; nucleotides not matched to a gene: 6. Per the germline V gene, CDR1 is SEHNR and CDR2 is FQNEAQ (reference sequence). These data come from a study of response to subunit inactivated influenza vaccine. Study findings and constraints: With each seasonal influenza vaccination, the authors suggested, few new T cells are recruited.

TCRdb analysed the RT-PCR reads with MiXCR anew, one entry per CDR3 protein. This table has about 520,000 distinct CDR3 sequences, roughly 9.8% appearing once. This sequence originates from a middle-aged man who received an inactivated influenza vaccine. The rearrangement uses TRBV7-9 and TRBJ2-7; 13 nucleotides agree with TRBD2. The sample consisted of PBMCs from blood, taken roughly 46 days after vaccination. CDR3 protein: CASSLVGLAGVGEQYF. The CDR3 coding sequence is TGTGCCAGCAGCTTAGTCGGACTAGCGGGAGTCGGCGAGCAGTACTTC.